What follows describes a single T cell receptor (beta chain). This specimen belongs to a study of shared clonotypes between healthy human individuals. Donors comprised healthy HIV-negative adults lacking recent acute infections or vaccinations. TCRdb's table, derived via immunoSEQ multiplex PCR, lists solely in-frame clones and lacks some. The sample includes fewer than 550,000 clones, about 80% of them seen just once. Germline V gene lookup returns CDR1 SNHLY and CDR2 FYNNEI. This CDR3 comprises 13 residues. The ends were cut back, 7 bases at V and 7 bases at J, with 13 bases in the middle. This chain links TRBV2 with TRBJ1-4; D remains ambiguous. This receptor was obtained from a woman in her thirties or forties in good health. Some clones in this sample may be carry-over from other donors' samples. Specimen: PBMCs. CDR3 in DNA: TGTGCCAGCACGGCGAAAGTCGGTGAAAAACTGTTTTTT. As protein: CASTAKVGEKLFF. The variable domain in full, completed from reference TRBV2 and TRBJ1-4, reads EPEVTQTPSHQVTQMGQEVILRCVPISNHLYFYWYRQILGQKVEFLVSFYNNEISEKSEIFDDQFSVERPDGSNFTLKIRSTKLEDSAMYFCASTAKVGEKLFFGSGTQLSVL.